These T cell receptor beta chains were read from a single sample in a study of early T cells in non-severe SARS-CoV-2 infection. TCRdb passed the 5' RACE reads through MiXCR, listing each CDR3 protein once. Of 50,000 or so distinct CDR3 sequences in the sample, less than 15% were seen once. Sequencing input: whole blood. Source of these receptors: an adult who was a healthcare worker with PCR-confirmed SARS-CoV-2 infection or an uninfected control (not recorded which). Both conserved end residues are part of each CDR3. A D gene is named only where the DNA matches it firmly. Some rows have no size entry. The others give once, few or many, or a class for an expanded clone.

v_call,d_call,clone_size,cdr3_length,j_call,cdr3_nt,cdr3_aa
TRBV20-1,TRBD1,.,15,TRBJ1-6,TGCAGTGCTAGGGCCGGGACAGGGACTAATTCACCCCTCCACTTT,CSARAGTGTNSPLHF
TRBV6-5,.,many,11,TRBJ1-1,TGTGCCAGCAGTTACGGCGCTGAAGCTTTCTTT,CASSYGAEAFF
TRBV11-1,.,few,13,TRBJ2-2,.,CASGRGTSGELFF
TRBV19,TRBD1,.,17,TRBJ1-5,TGTGCCAGTAGTACACCCCCGGGGACAGGGGTCAGTCAGCCCCAGCATTTT,CASSTPPGTGVSQPQHF
TRBV7-3,.,many,14,TRBJ2-2,TGTGCCAGCAGCTTAACAGCGAACACCGGGGAGCTGTTTTTT,CASSLTANTGELFF
TRBV7-9,.,.,14,TRBJ1-1,TGTGCCAGCAGCTTAGATGTGCTCAACACTGAAGCTTTCTTT,CASSLDVLNTEAFF
TRBV5-1,.,few,15,TRBJ2-2,TGCGCCAGCAGCCTGGGACATGCTACTCCCGGGGAGCTGTTTTTT,CASSLGHATPGELFF
TRBV5-1,.,few,15,TRBJ1-4,TGCGCCAGCAGCCCAGATGTAGCCCTTAATGAAAAACTGTTTTTT,CASSPDVALNEKLFF
TRBV18,TRBD1,many,14,TRBJ2-5,TGTGCCAGCTCACTTCAGACAGGGCAAGAGACCCAGTACTTC,CASSLQTGQETQYF
TRBV5-1,TRBD2,.,15,TRBJ2-7,TGCGCCAGCAGCTCGGTACTAGCGGGAGTCCACGAGCAGTACTTC,CASSSVLAGVHEQYF
TRBV11-2,TRBD2,.,14,TRBJ2-4,TGTGCCAGCAGCCGGACTAGCGGGAGAAACATTCAGTACTTC,CASSRTSGRNIQYF
TRBV2,TRBD2,many,14,TRBJ2-1,TGTGCCGCTAACCCAGCGGGAGTTGGGAGTGAGCAGTTCTTC,CAANPAGVGSEQFF
TRBV18,.,many,13,TRBJ2-1,TGTGCCAGCTCCCCATCCATGGGCAATGAGCAGTTCTTC,CASSPSMGNEQFF
TRBV9,TRBD1,many,14,TRBJ1-2,TGTGCCAGCAGCCGGGAGGGGGCTGTCTATGGCTACACCTTC,CASSREGAVYGYTF
TRBV12-3/TRBV12-4,TRBD1,.,18,TRBJ1-5,TGTGCCAGCAGCTCCGGGACAGGATTTTCTAATAGCAATCAGCCCCAGCATTTT,CASSSGTGFSNSNQPQHF
TRBV3-1,TRBD1,many,15,TRBJ2-3,TGTGCCAGCAGCACCCGGGGACAGGGTTCTGATACGCAGTATTTT,CASSTRGQGSDTQYF
TRBV20-1,TRBD1,few,17,TRBJ2-3,TGCAGTGCTAGACCTATGGACAGGGCGGCGCAGGCAGATACGCAGTATTTT,CSARPMDRAAQADTQYF
TRBV6-6,.,medium-sized,13,TRBJ1-1,TGTGCCAGCAGTCCGGGGGCCGGGGGAGAAGCTTTCTTT,CASSPGAGGEAFF
TRBV23-1,TRBD1,many,17,TRBJ1-1,TGCGCCAGCAGTCAGAACGGGACAGGGGACCCGAACACTGAAGCTTTCTTT,CASSQNGTGDPNTEAFF
TRBV9,.,few,18,TRBJ2-7,TGTGCCAGCAGCGTAGGAGTGAAGAGGGCAGGGGTGGATTACGAGCAGTACTTC,CASSVGVKRAGVDYEQYF
TRBV27,.,many,13,TRBJ1-2,TGTGCCAGCAGCTTACAGAAAAACTATGGCTACACCTTC,CASSLQKNYGYTF
TRBV6-1,.,.,16,TRBJ1-2,TGTGCCAGCAGTGAGACAACTGGTACAGGCCTCTATGGCTACACCTTC,CASSETTGTGLYGYTF
TRBV30,.,many,13,TRBJ1-1,TGTGCCTGGATCCTGGGGGGGAGCACTGAAGCTTTCTTT,CAWILGGSTEAFF
TRBV9,.,.,13,TRBJ2-7,TGTGCCAGCAGCCCCGGATACCCCTACGAGCAGTACTTC,CASSPGYPYEQYF
TRBV20-1,.,many,15,TRBJ2-7,TGCAGTGCTAGACTTTGGTTTGGGGGGTCCTACGAGCAGTACTTC,CSARLWFGGSYEQYF
TRBV29-1,.,.,12,TRBJ2-7,TGCAGCGTCGGACGGACTTCGGGCGAGCAGTACTTC,CSVGRTSGEQYF
TRBV5-5,.,few,14,TRBJ2-3,TGTGCCAGCAGCCTGGTGGCTAGCACAGATACGCAGTATTTT,CASSLVASTDTQYF
TRBV2,TRBD2,many,13,TRBJ2-3,TGTGCCAGCGAGCGGGAGGTGGGAGATACGCAGTATTTT,CASEREVGDTQYF
TRBV29-1,.,few,12,TRBJ2-3,TGCAGCGTGGGTATGACAACAGATACGCAGTATTTT,CSVGMTTDTQYF
TRBV6-5,TRBD1,many,15,TRBJ2-3,TGTGCCAGCAGTTACAACAGGGGGCAACGGGATACGCAGTATTTT,CASSYNRGQRDTQYF
TRBV30,TRBD1,many,15,TRBJ2-3,TGTGCCTGGAGGGGCCGACAGGGGATCACAGATACGCAGTATTTT,CAWRGRQGITDTQYF
TRBV20-1,.,.,14,TRBJ1-5,TGCAGTGCTAAAGCCGGGACAAACAATCAGCCCCAGCATTTT,CSAKAGTNNQPQHF
TRBV28,.,few,14,TRBJ1-5,TGTGCCAGCAGTCCAGACAGTGTACATCAGCCCCAGCATTTT,CASSPDSVHQPQHF
TRBV12-3/TRBV12-4,TRBD2,many,16,TRBJ2-5,TGTGCCAGCAGTTTAGACGGAACCGGGACTAGGGGGACCCAGTACTTC,CASSLDGTGTRGTQYF
TRBV2,.,few,14,TRBJ1-1,TGTGCCAGCAGTGAACAGGGCGGCAGCACTGAAGCTTTCTTT,CASSEQGGSTEAFF
TRBV28,TRBD1,.,13,TRBJ1-2,TGTGCCAGCAGCCCCGACAGGGTCCCAGGCTACACCTTC,CASSPDRVPGYTF
TRBV18,TRBD1,many,15,TRBJ2-2,TGTGCCAGCACGGCCGACAGGGTCAGAGCCGGGGAGCTGTTTTTT,CASTADRVRAGELFF
TRBV10-2,TRBD2,many,10,TRBJ2-7,TGCGCCAGCGGGGGGGGAGAGCAGTACTTC,CASGGGEQYF
TRBV9,TRBD2,.,15,TRBJ2-7,TGTGCCAGCAGCGTAAGTAGCGGGAGTGGCCACGAGCAGTACTTC,CASSVSSGSGHEQYF
TRBV7-7,TRBD1,many,16,TRBJ2-5,TGTGCCAGCACCCCCTACAGACAGGGGCGGGGAGAGACCCAGTACTTC,CASTPYRQGRGETQYF
TRBV25-1,.,many,16,TRBJ2-2,TGTGCCAGCAGTTCTCTGGGGGGTGTGAACACCGGGGAGCTGTTTTTT,CASSSLGGVNTGELFF
TRBV11-2,.,many,16,TRBJ2-3,TGTGCCAGCAGCCAACGGACAGGGAGGGAAACAGATACGCAGTATTTT,CASSQRTGRETDTQYF
TRBV20-1,.,many,13,TRBJ1-6,TGCAGTGCTAGCGGTTCCTATAATTCACCCCTCCACTTT,CSASGSYNSPLHF
TRBV12-3/TRBV12-4,.,many,11,TRBJ2-5,TGTGCCAGCAGCTTTCAAGAGACCCAGTACTTC,CASSFQETQYF
TRBV7-9,.,many,13,TRBJ2-4,TGTGCCAGCAGCAGGACGGCAGGGGACATTCAGTACTTC,CASSRTAGDIQYF
TRBV6-6,.,many,13,TRBJ1-1,TGTGCCAGCAGACAGGTGGGAGACACTGAAGCTTTCTTT,CASRQVGDTEAFF
TRBV28,.,many,11,TRBJ2-1,TGTGCCAGCAGCTTAACTAGAGGGCAGTTCTTC,CASSLTRGQFF
TRBV28,TRBD1,.,14,TRBJ1-2,TGTGCCAGCAGTTCTCCCGGGACAGCCTATGGCTACACCTTC,CASSSPGTAYGYTF
TRBV27,.,many,15,TRBJ1-5,TGTGCCACCCTACCGGCCGGCGGTATCAATCAGCCCCAGCATTTT,CATLPAGGINQPQHF
TRBV18,.,many,15,TRBJ1-5,TGTGCCAGCTCACCGGCCCCGGGGGGCAATCAGCCCCAGCATTTT,CASSPAPGGNQPQHF
TRBV28,.,.,14,TRBJ1-5,TGTGCCAGCACCCCCGGGGTCGGCAATCAGCCCCAGCATTTT,CASTPGVGNQPQHF